Presented here are 9 T cell receptor beta chains from one specimen sequenced in a study of cytomegalovirus exposure and HLA in healthy donors. Data came from immunoSEQ multiplex PCR; TCRdb stores just in-frame clones and leaves some out. This table has around 150,000 clones, approximately 90% appearing once. The specimen was PBMCs. The source is a man younger than 35 in good health and CMV-seronegative.

The V and J genes are TRBV10-1 and TRBJ2-1, with 12 bases fitting TRBD2. The CDR3 covers 13 residues. The germline V gene has CDR1 WNHNN and CDR2 SYGVQD (reference sequence). Trimming at V came to 5 bases and at J to 15 bases, leaving 8 bases not matched to a gene. The chain's CDR3 is CASSSNLAGGLFF. CDR3 coding DNA: TGCGCCAGCAGTTCTAATCTAGCGGGGGGGCTGTTCTTC.

J is TRBJ1-2 and V is TRBV7-6; 7 nucleotides agree with TRBD1. The germline CDR1 and CDR2 sequences are SGHVS and FNYEAQ. The CDR3 is made up of 15 amino acids. The ends lost 1 base at V and 6 bases at J; junction bases unmatched: 8. CDR3 region: CASSLGGTGVDGYTF. The DNA for the CDR3 is TGTGCCAGCAGCTTAGGGGGAACAGGGGTCGATGGCTACACCTTC.

The chain recombines TRBV7-8 with TRBJ1-1, with 9 bases aligning to TRBD1. Germline V CDR1 and CDR2: SGHVS, FQNEAQ. The CDR3 is 14 residues long. V lost 2 bases to trimming and J lost 6 bases; unmatched junction nucleotides: 4. DNA of the CDR3: TGTGCCAGCAGCTTACTAGGGACAGGGCCTGAAGCTTTCTTT. Translated: CASSLLGTGPEAFF.

The rearrangement uses TRBV7-2 and TRBJ1-2; D ambiguous. The CDR3 length is 15 residues. CDR1 is SGHTA, CDR2 FQGNSA, per germline. The V and J ends lost 1 base and 3 bases respectively, with 12 bases between them. CDR3 in DNA: TGTGCCAGCAGCTTAGGTTGGCAGAACCACTATGGCTACACCTTC. It codes for CASSLGWQNHYGYTF.

The rearrangement joins TRBV7-6 to TRBJ1-4, with a weak D call TRBD1 (6 bases). The length of the CDR3 is 14 residues. V lost 0 bases and J 8 bases, leaving 10 bases between the germline ends. Germline V gives CDR1 SGHVS, CDR2 FNYEAQ. CDR3 sequence reads: CASSLAGGEEKLFF. DNA of the CDR3: TGTGCCAGCAGCTTAGCAGGGGGTGAGGAAAAACTGTTTTTT.

CDR3 region: CASRPTSTDTQYF. The CDR3 DNA follows: TGTGCCAGCAGACCCACTAGCACAGATACGCAGTATTTT. J is TRBJ2-3 and V is TRBV6-1; D uncertain. This CDR3 region has 13 residues. V lost 6 bases, J lost 0 bases, and 7 bases lay in between. Germline V gene data show CDR1 as MNHNS and CDR2 as SASEGT.

The rearrangement joins TRBV19 to TRBJ1-2; D is uncertain. The ends were cut back, 3 bases at V and 4 bases at J, with 12 bases in the middle. This CDR3 comprises 14 residues. The germline gives CDR1 LNHDA, CDR2 SQIVND (reference sequence). CDR3 coding DNA: TGTGCCAGTAGTATCATTTACGCGGTCTATGGCTACACCTTC. Protein sequence: CASSIIYAVYGYTF.

V usage is TRBV7-9 and J usage is TRBJ1-4; TRBD1 matches 8 bases. With V trimmed by 2 bases and J by 14 bases, 7 bases remained unmatched. The CDR3 consists of 13 residues. Germline lookup yields CDR1 SEHNR and CDR2 FQNEAQ (reference sequence). Written as DNA, the CDR3 is TGTGCCAGCAGCTTATCAGGGGGCGATATCCTGTTTTTT. Translating it yields CASSLSGGDILFF.

The rearrangement uses TRBV2 and TRBJ2-7; maybe TRBD2 (6 bases). Between the trimmed V and J ends, which lost 8 bases and 2 bases, there was a span of 13 bases. The CDR3 sequence is 13 residues long. CDR1 and CDR2 from the germline V gene are SNHLY and FYNNEI. Here the CDR3 reads CASAEAGTYEQYF. In DNA form, the CDR3 reads TGTGCCAGCGCAGAGGCGGGGACCTACGAGCAGTACTTC.